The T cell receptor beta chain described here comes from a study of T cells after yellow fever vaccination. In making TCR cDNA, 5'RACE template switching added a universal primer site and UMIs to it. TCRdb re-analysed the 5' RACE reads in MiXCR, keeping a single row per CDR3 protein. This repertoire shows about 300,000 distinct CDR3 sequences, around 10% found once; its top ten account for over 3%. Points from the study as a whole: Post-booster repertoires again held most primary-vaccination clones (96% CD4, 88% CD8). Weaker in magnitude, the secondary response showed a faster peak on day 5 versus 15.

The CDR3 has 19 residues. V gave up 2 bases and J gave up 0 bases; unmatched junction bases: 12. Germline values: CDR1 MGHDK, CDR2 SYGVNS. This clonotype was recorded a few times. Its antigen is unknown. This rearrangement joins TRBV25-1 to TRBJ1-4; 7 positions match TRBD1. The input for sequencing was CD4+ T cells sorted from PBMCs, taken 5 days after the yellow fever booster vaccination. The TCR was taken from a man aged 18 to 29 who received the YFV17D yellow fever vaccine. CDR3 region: CASSEVLGGRGATNEKLFF. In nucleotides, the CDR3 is TGTGCCAGCAGTGAAGTCTTAGGGGGCCGAGGAGCAACTAATGAAAAACTGTTTTTT.